This TCR beta chain comes out of a study of T cells in Graves' hyperthyroidism and ophthalmopathy (dated by TCRdb to about 2019). Study-level background: Peripheral blood samples were taken at initial diagnosis, before any treatment was given. The paper reports TCR Vbeta CDR3 sequencing of fewer than 150 peripheral blood samples: around 45 ophthalmopathy, 70 to 85 hyperthyroidism and approximately 17 progressor patients. For training and testing, the 100 or so patients in the discovery cohort were randomly divided in a 7:3 ratio. Whether ophthalmopathy could be predicted prospectively was tested in an independent validation cohort made up of about 20 hyperthyroidism patients plus 17 patients who later progressed to ophthalmopathy. TCR V-J signatures able to tell the groups apart were searched for in a discovery cohort of approximately 95 patients, of whom 40 to 45 had Graves' ophthalmopathy and about 60 had stable Graves' hyperthyroidism. Thyroid tissue and blood T-cell repertoires from several Graves' hyperthyroidism patients were also compared in the study. Following sampling, methimazole starting at 30 mg daily was given to hyperthyroidism patients, and high-dose intravenous methylprednisolone was given to ophthalmopathy patients.

Amplification of TCR beta CDR3 regions was carried out from RNA transcripts. The first round of RT-PCR for the TCR CDR3 was performed with the HTBI primer set and the Qiagen OneStep RT-PCR kit. Libraries were constructed in a second round of multiplex PCR, after which size selection and purification were carried out. Sequencing of the libraries was done on an Illumina HiSeq2000 using paired-end 100 bp reads. The authors' analysis ran thus. SOAPnuke was used to process the raw data, removing reads that contained adapters or uncalled bases, had a mean Phred below 15, or lacked an exact match to the constant primer or identifier. High-quality paired reads were merged with COPE v1.2.5, and unique nucleotide sequences were defined as clonotypes. MiTCR v1.1 was used to align clonotypes to the IMGT TRBV, TRBD and TRBJ reference segments. The analysis was restricted to V-J combinations with a frequency above 0.0001, which together covered over 99% of the repertoires. The TCS score was defined as F50 (clonal expansion) divided by E x V (chaos), with BLOSUM62-based TCRdist calculated between CDR3 peptides within each V-J. Welch's t-statistics and random forest reduced around 520 V-J features to roughly 13, which were used in a naive Bayes classifier (R e1071). The raw public reads went through TCRdb reprocessing: fastp at Q25, MiXCR clone calling, in-frame beta chains kept. For every CDR3 protein sequence, its rows merge into one entry that carries the most common genes and DNA. None of the V and J calls come from the authors' own analysis; TCRdb made them. The sample records approximately 400,000 distinct CDR3 sequences, 15% of which are singletons. The ten largest make up about 30% of the sample.

Study-level results and caveats: In cross-validation, a model built on a 13 V-J signature told ophthalmopathy apart from stable hyperthyroidism with just under 90% sensitivity and approximately 84% specificity, and in testing the same model reached 80%/75%. Sample size was not statistically predetermined, and investigators were not blinded to group allocation. Most expanded thyroid clonotypes (frequency above 0.001) were also detected in blood, a finding suggesting that blood repertoires may reflect thyroid immune responses. In validation, the model predicted progression to ophthalmopathy with roughly 66% sensitivity and less than 75% specificity, a median of approximately 6.7 months before onset.

Graves' hyperthyroidism was defined as stable when no progression to ophthalmopathy occurred over 18 months of follow-up. The hyperthyroidism patients were between 18 and 65 years old and newly diagnosed, with a disease duration of less than 2 months. Patients with uncontrolled infections, other autoimmune diseases, pregnancy or lactation were excluded. Diagnoses were based on clinical symptoms, serum thyroxine and TRAb, thyroid ultrasound and orbital computed tomography. Ficoll-Paque density gradient centrifugation was used to isolate PBMCs from about 10 ml of fresh peripheral blood. Total RNA was extracted with Trizol reagent, and quality was checked on an Agilent 2100 Bioanalyzer. Between the V and J ends, shortened by 1 base and 9 bases respectively, the junction contains 7 bases. The CDR3 covers 12 residues, taking in both the cysteine and the phenylalanine. Only CDR3 DNA is held: 36 bases, read in frame from base 1. CDR1 and CDR2, per the germline V gene (reference sequence), are MNHEY and SMNVEV.

In its sample, this clonotype was seen once. It has no known antigen specificity. One base away there is no much larger clone; base qualities are not given. Weak support is all one read offers. The sequence links TRBV27 to TRBJ2-1; the D segment is perhaps TRBD1 or TRBD2, each sharing 5 matched bases. Specimen: blood. The clonotype was recovered from a young woman with Graves' hyperthyroidism. The CDR3 protein: CASSLLGVEQFF. DNA sequence: TGTGCCAGCAGTTTATTGGGGGTTGAGCAGTTCTTC.